One sample yielded the 18 T cell receptor beta chains listed below, sequenced in a study of control samples from healthy donors and cancer patients (TCRdb year 2020). Library preparation was by the immunoSEQ multiplex PCR assay. Here the immuneACCESS table is served through TCRdb, limited to in-frame sequences with V and J called. Missing clones are a known gap in these copies; in checked studies unresolved V genes cover under half, and the rest lacks a known reason. Recorded for this sample are just under 75,000 clones; about 88% of them occurred a single time. About 4% of the sample comes from the top ten. Material for sequencing was blood. These receptors all come from a woman aged 45-59 years in good health.

V is TRBV28 and J is TRBJ1-2, with unresolved D. V was cut by 3 bases and J by 5 bases, with 7 bases left in between. The V gene's germline CDR1 is MDHEN and CDR2 SYDVKM. This CDR3 comprises 12 residues. For the CDR3, the DNA is TGTGCCAGCAGTTTCGGGTCTTATGGCTACACCTTC. Protein sequence: CASSFGSYGYTF.

The CDR3 region has the DNA TGTGCCAGCAGCTTAGCAGAGGTTGGGAGAAACGAGCAGTACTTC. This gives the protein CASSLAEVGRNEQYF. This chain uses TRBV7-8 with TRBJ2-7, with D tentatively TRBD2 (5 bases). Trimming removed 0 bases from V and 5 bases from J, with 14 bases in between. This CDR3 is built from 15 residues. From germline, CDR1 is SGHVS and CDR2 FQNEAQ.

The CDR3 loop is CASSIYAGGSHNEQFF. For the CDR3, the DNA is TGTGCCAGTAGTATATACGCGGGAGGTTCTCACAATGAGCAGTTCTTC. The gene calls are TRBV19 and TRBJ2-1, with 8 nucleotides matching TRBD2. CDR1 is LNHDA and CDR2 is SQIVND in the germline V gene (reference sequence). The CDR3 length is 16 residues. The junction had 8 bases not matched to a gene; V was cut back by 2 bases and J by 5 bases.

V is TRBV6-4 and J is TRBJ2-7, with D maybe TRBD1 (6 bases). From germline, CDR1 is MRHNA and CDR2 SNTAGT. V lost 2 bases to trimming and J lost 2 bases, with 10 bases between them. This CDR3 spans 14 amino acids. The CDR3 protein is CASSDETGTYEQYF. CDR3 bases: TGTGCCAGCAGTGACGAGACAGGTACCTACGAGCAGTACTTC.

The chain links TRBV7-9 to TRBJ2-2, with D perhaps TRBD2 (5 bases). The CDR3 covers 13 residues. V lost 5 bases and J 5 bases, leaving 9 bases between the germline ends. CDR1 SEHNR and CDR2 FQNEAQ come from the germline V gene (reference sequence). The CDR3 protein is CASSQGGTGELFF. CDR3 sequence (DNA): TGTGCCAGCAGCCAAGGAGGTACCGGGGAGCTGTTTTTT.

This chain connects TRBV6-1 to TRBJ2-7, with D perhaps TRBD1 or TRBD2 (6 bases each). Trimming shortened V by 0 bases and J by 1 base, and 13 bases separated the two germline ends. CDR1 MNHNS and CDR2 SASEGT come from the germline V gene. The CDR3 has 16 residues. The CDR3 loop reads CASSEAGGRGSYEQYF. DNA for the CDR3: TGTGCCAGCAGTGAAGCGGGGGGTAGGGGGTCCTACGAGCAGTACTTC.

The rearrangement uses TRBV6-5 and TRBJ1-3; D might be TRBD1 (6 bases). CDR3 size: 11 residues. Germline values: CDR1 MNHEY, CDR2 SVGAGI. The CDR3 nucleotides are TGTGCGACAGGCTCTGGAAACACCATATATTTT. Its protein is CATGSGNTIYF.

The chain links TRBV7-9 to TRBJ2-2; the D call may be TRBD1 or TRBD2 (5 bases each). There are 17 residues in the CDR3. The V and J ends lost 1 base and 6 bases respectively, with 18 bases between them. Germline CDR1 SEHNR, CDR2 FQNEAQ (reference sequence). The CDR3 nucleotides read TGTGCCAGCAGCTTAGTACCGGCCAGGGACGCCGCCGGGGAGCTGTTTTTT. It is translated as CASSLVPARDAAGELFF.

The V gene is TRBV12-5, the J gene TRBJ2-1; no firm D call. From germline, CDR1 is LGHNT and CDR2 FRNRAP. The germline V and J ends were trimmed by 2 bases and 5 bases, with 7 bases remaining between them. CDR3 length: 13 amino acids. CDR3 region: CASGLLLNNEQFF. The DNA for the CDR3 is TGTGCTAGTGGTTTGCTCCTAAACAATGAGCAGTTCTTC.

The V and J genes are TRBV28 and TRBJ2-3, with D perhaps matching TRBD2 (5 bases). The ends were cut back, 3 bases at V and 5 bases at J, with 12 bases in the middle. Germline CDR1 MDHEN, CDR2 SYDVKM. The length of the CDR3 is 14 residues. This CDR3 is CASSFPTSGDTQYF. CDR3 DNA: TGTGCCAGCAGTTTTCCCACGAGCGGAGATACGCAGTATTTT.

This clone occurred a few times. The chain uses TRBV28 and TRBJ2-2, with a possible D match to TRBD1 (7 bases). This CDR3 has 17 amino acids. Trimming removed 6 bases from V and 4 bases from J, with 21 bases in between. In germline, CDR1 is MDHEN, CDR2 SYDVKM. For the CDR3, the DNA is TGTGCCAGCAGGGAGACAGGGCTAAGCGGGCCCACCGGGGAGCTGTTTTTT. Translating it yields CASRETGLSGPTGELFF.

This rearrangement joins TRBV10-3 to TRBJ1-5; D call uncertain. The CDR3 runs 14 residues. Trimming pared 6 bases from V and 0 bases from J, leaving 9 bases between. The germline V gene has CDR1 ENHRY and CDR2 SYGVKD. DNA for the CDR3: TGTGCCATCAGCCCTCAAGATAGCAATCAGCCCCAGCATTTT. It translates to CAISPQDSNQPQHF.

The chain joins TRBV29-1 to TRBJ1-5; D gene ambiguous. In germline, CDR1 is SQVTM, CDR2 ANQGSEA. The CDR3 covers 13 residues. Trimming pared 4 bases from V and 6 bases from J, leaving 13 bases between. The CDR3 DNA sequence: TGCAGCGTTGGGGAGGCGCCGGGTCAGCCCCAGCATTTT. Translation: CSVGEAPGQPQHF.

The chain is built from TRBV9 and TRBJ2-3; 8 nucleotides align to TRBD2. CDR3 length: 14 amino acids. V was clipped by 3 bases and J by 1 base; unmatched bases: 1. Per germline, CDR1 SGDLS and CDR2 YYNGEE. The CDR3 coding sequence is TGTGCCAGCAGCGCGACTAGCGGCACAGATACGCAGTATTTT. Translated, it gives CASSATSGTDTQYF.

The rearrangement links TRBV3-1 (or the pseudogene TRBV3-2) to TRBJ1-1, with TRBD1 matching 7 bases. Trimming removed 1 base from V and 4 bases from J; junction bases left unmatched: 9. The CDR3 loop spans 16 amino acids. Germline-derived CDR1 and CDR2 are LGHDT and YNNKEL (reference sequence). The CDR3, as DNA: TGTGCCAGCAGCCAAGGCCCGACAGGGAGGATCACTGAAGCTTTCTTT. Translation: CASSQGPTGRITEAFF.

CDR3 protein: CASSMGRGYGYTF. In DNA form, the CDR3 reads TGCGCCAGCAGTATGGGGCGCGGCTATGGCTACACCTTC. The chain is built from TRBV5-1 and TRBJ1-2, with D maybe TRBD1 (5 bases). The CDR3 contains 13 residues. V dropped 5 bases and J dropped 4 bases, with 12 bases sitting between them. Germline values: CDR1 SGHRS, CDR2 YFSETQ. The full variable domain, rest sourced from reference TRBV5-1 and TRBJ1-2, is KAGVTQTPRYLIKTRGQQVTLSCSPISGHRSVSWYQQTPGQGLQFLFEYFSETQRNKGNFPGRFSGRQFSNSRSEMNVSTLELGDSALYLCASSMGRGYGYTFGSGTRLTVV.

This chain joins TRBV6-5 and TRBJ1-2; tentatively, D is TRBD1 (5 bases). There are 14 residues in the CDR3. Germline V gives CDR1 MNHEY, CDR2 SVGAGI. V was cut by 6 bases and J by 4 bases, with 15 bases left in between. This CDR3 reads CASSPPGTLYGYTF. The CDR3 DNA is TGTGCCAGCAGCCCCCCTGGGACCCTCTATGGCTACACCTTC.

The rearrangement links TRBV7-2 to TRBJ2-3, with 8 bases aligning to TRBD2. The CDR3 is 18 amino acids. Germline CDR1 SGHTA, CDR2 FQGNSA. After removal of 1 base from V and 4 bases from J, the junction contained 13 bases not matched to a gene. DNA of the CDR3: TGTGCCAGCAGCTTAGTAGGGGTTCGCAGCGGGAGACCAGATACGCAGTATTTT. This sequence encodes CASSLVGVRSGRPDTQYF.